The 18 T cell receptor beta chains given below trace back to one sample, sequenced in a study of cytomegalovirus exposure and HLA in healthy donors. Primers included in the PCR were 60 Vbeta and 13 Jbeta primers. The repertoire was sequenced with immunoSEQ multiplex PCR; TCRdb's copy has only in-frame clones and lacks some. Among about 200,000 clones listed, approximately 85% were seen once. Material: PBMCs. These receptors were collected from a woman aged 45 to 65 in good health and CMV-seronegative.

The genes are TRBV10-3 and TRBJ2-7; TRBD1 matches at 7 bases. This CDR3 has 14 amino acids. V lost 9 bases, J lost 0 bases, and 8 bases stayed unmatched. CDR1 ENHRY and CDR2 SYGVKD come from the germline V gene. For the CDR3, the DNA is TGTGCCATTACTCAGGGGGAAAGCTCCTACGAGCAGTACTTC. It is translated as CAITQGESSYEQYF.

This chain uses TRBV4-3 with TRBJ1-2, with D perhaps matching TRBD1 (5 bases). The germline gives CDR1 LGHNA, CDR2 YSLEER. There are 14 residues in the CDR3. The V end lost 4 bases, the J end lost 2 bases, and 11 bases lay between the germline ends. The CDR3 bases are TGCGCCAGCAGCCCTGGCAGGGTAAACTATGGCTACACCTTC. Encoded protein: CASSPGRVNYGYTF.

This clone turned up a few times. The V gene is TRBV18, the J gene TRBJ1-1; 10 bases map to TRBD1. This CDR3 has 16 amino acids. The germline V gene has CDR1 KGHSH and CDR2 LQKENI. Losses at the gene ends were 4 bases for V and 3 bases for J; bases not matched to a gene: 8. The CDR3 reads CASSQTRQGAYTEAFF. The CDR3 coding sequence is TGTGCCAGCTCACAAACCCGACAGGGGGCGTACACTGAAGCTTTCTTT.

This clone was seen just once. The V gene is TRBV14, the J gene TRBJ2-6; TRBD2 matches 8 bases. Trimming cost V 4 bases and J 0 bases; bases outside gene matches: 5. Germline V gene sequence: CDR1 SGHDN, CDR2 FVKESK. The CDR3 spans 17 residues. In DNA form, the CDR3 reads TGTGCCAGCAGCCCCCCCCGGGGGGGCTCTGGGGCCAACGTCCTGACTTTC. Translating gives CASSPPRGGSGANVLTF.

This chain links TRBV18 with TRBJ1-1; TRBD1 agrees at 7 bases. The V and J ends lost 4 bases and 4 bases, in that order; junction bases with no gene match: 6. The germline CDR1 and CDR2 sequences are KGHSH and LQKENI. This CDR3 comprises 14 residues. CDR3 sequence reads: CASSLGGAGTEAFF. The CDR3 coding sequence is TGTGCCAGCTCACTAGGGGGCGCGGGCACTGAAGCTTTCTTT.

This clone was found a few times. This chain links TRBV5-1 with TRBJ2-7, with 7 bases matching TRBD2. The CDR3 length is 15 residues. V gave up 0 bases and J gave up 6 bases; unmatched junction bases: 9. In germline, CDR1 is SGHRS, CDR2 YFSETQ. CDR3 loop: CASSLAVAGVSEQYF. The CDR3 DNA sequence: TGCGCCAGCAGCTTGGCCGTCGCGGGAGTTAGCGAGCAGTACTTC.

The chain is built from TRBV28 and TRBJ2-5; 14 bases are a match to TRBD2. Near its end, the DNA agrees better with TRBJ2-7, so the J call may be wrong. Germline values: CDR1 MDHEN, CDR2 SYDVKM. The CDR3 totals 15 residues. The CDR3 nucleotides are TGTGCCAGCAGTCCGGGGACTAGCGGGGGCTACGAGCAGTACTTC. This sequence encodes CASSPGTSGGYEQYF.

V usage is TRBV11-3 and J usage is TRBJ2-3; D is unclear. CDR3 size: 14 residues. Trimming removed 2 bases from V and 4 bases from J, with 10 bases in between. In germline, CDR1 is SGHNT, CDR2 YENEEA. In DNA form, the CDR3 reads TGTGCCAGCAGCTTAAGCAGGAACGCAGATACGCAGTATTTT. Translated, it gives CASSLSRNADTQYF.

CDR3 DNA: TGTGCCAGCAGTGACGGGGCGGGAGGGCCAGAGACCCAGTACTTC. As protein: CASSDGAGGPETQYF. The chain joins TRBV6-4 to TRBJ2-5; TRBD2 matches 9 bases. The CDR3 contains 15 residues. Germline V gene lookup returns CDR1 MRHNA and CDR2 SNTAGT. Germline trimming cut 2 bases from V and 4 bases from J; bases unmatched to any gene: 5.

The V call is TRBV5-1, the J call TRBJ2-1, with D tentatively TRBD1 (6 bases). The CDR3 has 16 amino acids. V lost 0 bases and J 1 base, leaving 11 bases between the germline ends. The germline V gene has CDR1 SGHRS and CDR2 YFSETQ. The CDR3 reads CASSLAGEGSYNEQFF. The CDR3 nucleotides read TGCGCCAGCAGCTTGGCAGGGGAAGGTTCCTACAATGAGCAGTTCTTC.

This chain links TRBV27 with TRBJ2-1, with TRBD2 matching 8 bases. Trimming cost V 2 bases and J 3 bases; bases outside gene matches: 3. The CDR3 totals 15 residues. CDR1 is MNHEY and CDR2 is SMNVEV in the germline V gene (reference sequence). The CDR3 DNA is TGTGCCAGCAGTTTAGGTAGCGGGGTCTACAATGAGCAGTTCTTC. This gives the protein CASSLGSGVYNEQFF.

CDR3 in amino acids: CASSYTGQGVGGYTF. The CDR3 DNA follows: TGTGCCAGCAGTTACACAGGACAGGGGGTAGGAGGCTACACCTTC. The gene calls are TRBV6-6 and TRBJ1-2; TRBD1 matches 10 bases. Trimming at V came to 2 bases and at J to 8 bases, leaving 8 bases not matched to a gene. The CDR3 covers 15 residues. The germline V gene encodes CDR1 MNHNY and CDR2 SVGAGI (reference sequence).

The chain couples TRBV15 to TRBJ1-4; 8 nucleotides align to TRBD1. CDR3 length equals 14 residues. In germline, CDR1 is LNHNV, CDR2 YYDKDF (reference sequence). Germline trimming cut 5 bases from V and 7 bases from J; bases unmatched to any gene: 6. CDR3 sequence (DNA): TGTGCCACCAGCGGCAGGACAGGGTCTGAAAAACTGTTTTTT. Amino acid sequence: CATSGRTGSEKLFF.

The CDR3, as DNA: TGTGCCAGCCGCGGGACAGCAACTAATGAAAAACTGTTTTTT. As protein: CASRGTATNEKLFF. V is TRBV19 and J is TRBJ1-4, with TRBD1 identical over 7 bases. Germline assignment: CDR1 LNHDA and CDR2 SQIVND (reference sequence). CDR3 length: 14 amino acids. The junction had 4 bases not matched to a gene; V was cut back by 9 bases and J by 0 bases.

The chain carries TRBV2 and TRBJ1-1, with D tentatively TRBD1 (6 bases). Germline CDR1 and CDR2: SNHLY and FYNNEI. The length of the CDR3 is 14 residues. V lost 4 bases and J 4 bases, leaving 13 bases between the germline ends. The CDR3 coding sequence is TGTGCCAGCAGTGCGGGCAGGGGATTCACTGAAGCTTTCTTT. It translates to CASSAGRGFTEAFF.

The V gene is TRBV7-9, the J gene TRBJ1-1; D is undetermined. CDR1 is SEHNR, CDR2 FQNEAQ, per germline (reference sequence). The CDR3 is made up of 12 amino acids. Between the trimmed V and J ends, which lost 8 bases and 3 bases, there was a span of 10 bases. CDR3 region: CASGREHTEAFF. The CDR3 DNA sequence: TGTGCCAGCGGGCGTGAGCACACTGAAGCTTTCTTT.

The chain recombines TRBV5-1 with TRBJ1-1; D remains ambiguous. The V end was cut by 4 bases, the J end by 4 bases, with 14 bases between. Germline V gene sequence: CDR1 SGHRS, CDR2 YFSETQ. This CDR3 comprises 14 residues. The CDR3 DNA is TGCGCCAGCAGCGCCGGTGGAGGGAGCACTGAAGCTTTCTTT. Its protein is CASSAGGGSTEAFF.

This chain uses TRBV28 with TRBJ2-7; D might be TRBD1 (6 bases). V was clipped by 2 bases and J by 6 bases, with 8 bases between them. CDR1 MDHEN and CDR2 SYDVKM come from the germline V gene. CDR3 length: 12 residues. The CDR3 reads CASSLGGGEQYF. The CDR3 DNA reads as TGTGCCAGCAGTTTAGGGGGCGGCGAGCAGTACTTC.